These T cell receptor beta chains were read from a single sample in a study of blood T cell repertoires in COVID-19. The protocol was immunoSEQ multiplex PCR, while the TCRdb copy is restricted to in-frame clones and leaves out a portion. This table holds 200,000 to 250,000 clones, about 84% found once. Specimen: PBMCs or T cells enriched from blood (not recorded which). The receptors were sampled from a woman aged 40 to 50 with acute COVID-19. Both conserved end residues are part of each CDR3. Fields, in order: CDR3 DNA, CDR3 protein, D gene, clone size, V gene, J gene, CDR3 length. D genes are given only for firm matches. Clone size appears in some rows only: once, few, many, or a class for an expanded clone.

cdr3_nt: TGTGCCAGTAGTCCTCGGGACACGGTAACAGATACGCAGTATTTT
cdr3_aa: CASSPRDTVTDTQYF
d_call: -
clone_size: once
v_call: TRBV19
j_call: TRBJ2-3
cdr3_length: 15

cdr3_nt: TGTGCCAGCAGCCCCACGGGGGATAATTCACCCCTCCACTTT
cdr3_aa: CASSPTGDNSPLHF
d_call: -
clone_size: -
v_call: TRBV9
j_call: TRBJ1-6
cdr3_length: 14

cdr3_nt: TGTGCCAGCAGTTACTCCCGCGGGGGCAACACTGAAGCTTTCTTT
cdr3_aa: CASSYSRGGNTEAFF
d_call: -
clone_size: -
v_call: TRBV6-5
j_call: TRBJ1-1
cdr3_length: 15

cdr3_nt: TGTGCCAGCAGCTTCAGGACAGGGGACGATACGCAGTATTTT
cdr3_aa: CASSFRTGDDTQYF
d_call: TRBD1
clone_size: -
v_call: TRBV5-4
j_call: TRBJ2-3
cdr3_length: 14

cdr3_nt: TGTGCCAGCAGTTTCGGGGTAGCGGAAGACACAGATACGCAGTATTTT
cdr3_aa: CASSFGVAEDTDTQYF
d_call: -
clone_size: -
v_call: TRBV27
j_call: TRBJ2-3
cdr3_length: 16

cdr3_nt: TGTGCCAGCAGTGAAAGGGAAGGGGGCTACGAGCAGTACTTC
cdr3_aa: CASSEREGGYEQYF
d_call: -
clone_size: -
v_call: TRBV6-1
j_call: TRBJ2-7
cdr3_length: 14

cdr3_nt: TGTGCCAGCAGTTTCGGAGCAGCCTATTCACCCCTCCACTTT
cdr3_aa: CASSFGAAYSPLHF
d_call: -
clone_size: once
v_call: TRBV28
j_call: TRBJ1-6
cdr3_length: 14

cdr3_nt: TGTGCCAGCAGCCCGAAGTGGAGACAGGGGAGAGTTCAGCCCCAGCATTTT
cdr3_aa: CASSPKWRQGRVQPQHF
d_call: -
clone_size: -
v_call: TRBV21-1
j_call: TRBJ1-5
cdr3_length: 17

cdr3_nt: TGCGCCAGCAGGGAGGGACTAGCGGGAGTATACGAGCAGTACTTC
cdr3_aa: CASREGLAGVYEQYF
d_call: TRBD2
clone_size: -
v_call: TRBV10-2
j_call: TRBJ2-7
cdr3_length: 15

cdr3_nt: TGTGCCAGCAGCCGAACAGGGGGCGCGAGTTCACCCCTCCACTTT
cdr3_aa: CASSRTGGASSPLHF
d_call: TRBD1
clone_size: few
v_call: TRBV3-1/TRBV3-2
j_call: TRBJ1-6
cdr3_length: 15